The sequence of this TCR beta chain was determined in a study of regulatory T cells in long-lasting Graves disease. As to this clonotype: What it recognizes is unknown.

The V end was cut by 6 bases, the J end by 8 bases, with 16 bases between. This CDR3 has 13 residues. The germline V gene has CDR1 LNHDA and CDR2 SQIVND (reference sequence). Study-level findings and limits: Persistent disease samples used TRBV28, TRBJ1-2 and TRBJ2-5 preferentially.

This sample's time point: persistent/refractory GD, antithyroid drugs over 5 years with positive TRAb. PBMCs were the source of the RNA used for TCR sequencing. Libraries of TCR beta came from iRepertoire HTBI primers plus Arm-PCR of CDR3 regions. Per the original data handling: Identified across the samples were approximately 60 TRBV segments and around 14 TRBJ segments. A single record per CDR3 protein comes from TCRdb applying MiXCR to the multiplex PCR reads. The V and J calls were determined by TCRdb, not by the authors. The table lists over 650,000 distinct CDR3 sequences, around 30% of them singletons, with 42% in the top ten.

The chain has TRBV19 and TRBJ1-1, with a tentative D call TRBD1 (6 bases). Sequenced here: peripheral blood mononuclear cells (PBMCs), sampled when the disease was refractory, from a patient treated with antithyroid drugs. The clonotype originates from a female donor with Graves disease. DNA for the CDR3: TGTGCCAGTAGGGGGGCCTCCCCACTGGAAGCTTTCTTT. It translates to CASRGASPLEAFF.